This TCR beta chain was retrieved from a study of blood T cell repertoires in COVID-19. V lost 8 bases to trimming and J lost 7 bases; unmatched junction nucleotides: 8. Per germline, CDR1 MDHEN and CDR2 SYDVKM. The CDR3 covers 14 residues. Here immunoSEQ multiplex PCR was the method, and the copy in TCRdb shows in-frame clones only, minus some. The table shows about 300,000 clones, with approximately 84% occurring only once. The genes are TRBV28 and TRBJ2-7; 13 bases agree with TRBD2. The source of this sequence is a human donor with COVID-19, enrolled during active disease. The donor label of this sample is uncertain. The sample consisted of peripheral blood. The CDR3 region has the DNA TGTGCCAGCTTACTAGCGGGAGGGCCGCGAGAGCAGTACTTC. This sequence encodes CASLLAGGPREQYF. Full variable domain (rest looked up from reference TRBV28 and TRBJ2-7): DVKVTQSSRYLVKRTGEKVFLECVQDMDHENMFWYRQDPGLGLRLIYFSYDVKMKEKGDIPEGYSVSREKKERFSLILESASTNQTSMYLCASLLAGGPREQYFGPGTRLTVT.